The clone carrying this T cell receptor (beta chain) was seen more than once but under ten times. Its target is not known. These data are taken from a study of T cell repertoires in cytomegalovirus infection. Study overall: CMV epitopes in the study were HLA-C-restricted (recently identified) and HLA-B-restricted (well studied). Overall study results and limits: The study identified carriers of CMV plus the relevant HLA from cumulative public TCR beta family frequency.

The V end was cut by 7 bases, the J end by 4 bases, with 17 bases between. CDR3 length: 15 residues. TCRdb ran MiXCR on the reads and lists one entry per CDR3 protein. Altogether under 350,000 distinct CDR3 sequences are present, about 20% being singletons, with the ten largest covering about 21%. The chain carries TRBV12-3 or TRBV12-4 and TRBJ1-3; a possible D gene is TRBD1 (5 bases). Sample: cultured PBMCs, taken from culture after CMV antigen stimulation. This receptor was identified in a human donor in good health (CMV status not recorded). Some clones in this sample may be carry-over from other donors' samples. The CDR3 spells CASTDGPGIGNTIYF. The CDR3 DNA follows: TGTGCCAGCACCGATGGCCCAGGGATCGGAAACACCATATATTTT.